This TCR beta chain came from a study of blood T cell repertoires in COVID-19. As for the study in general: There were acute and convalescent COVID-19 samples, and they came from the United States, Italy and Spain. PBMCs, B-cell-depleted T cells, or T cells were the source of the cDNA or gDNA that made up the material.

Produced via immunoSEQ multiplex PCR; TCRdb's table is partial and in-frame only. The table shows approximately 210,000 clones, with about 86% occurring only once. The CDR3 consists of 16 residues. Germline V gene lookup returns CDR1 SGDLS and CDR2 YYNGEE. V lost 3 bases, J lost 6 bases, and 11 bases stayed unmatched. The sample was PBMCs or T cells enriched from blood (not recorded which). This clonotype was obtained from a woman between 45 and 60 years old with acute COVID-19. The chain uses TRBV9 and TRBJ2-1, with 8 bases identical to TRBD2. The CDR3 reads CASSGRIAGLVNEQFF. Here the CDR3 DNA reads TGTGCCAGCAGCGGGAGAATAGCGGGGCTGGTCAATGAGCAGTTCTTC.